This T cell receptor (beta chain) was observed in a study of blood T cell repertoires in COVID-19. Across the whole study: COVID-19 samples collected from the United States, Italy and Spain covered acute and convalescent phases. T cells, B-cell-depleted T cells, or PBMCs provided the cDNA or gDNA that served as material.

The junction had 5 bases not matched to a gene; V was cut back by 6 bases and J by 9 bases. Germline lookup yields CDR1 MDHEN and CDR2 SYDVKM. The CDR3 runs 11 residues. In the study's own analysis: The authors estimated nucleated cell counts from reference gene primer amplification. Data came from immunoSEQ multiplex PCR; TCRdb stores just in-frame clones and leaves some out. V and J calls and clone size are those listed in that table; D and trimming were worked out from the DNA. The sample carries fewer than 350,000 clones, roughly 80% recorded once. Specimen: peripheral blood. The clonotype originates from a woman aged 45-60 years with active or convalescent COVID-19. The genes are TRBV28 and TRBJ2-7; TRBD2 matches at 7 bases. DNA of the CDR3: TGTGCCAGCAGGACTAGCTTTCTGCAGTACTTC. It translates to CASRTSFLQYF.